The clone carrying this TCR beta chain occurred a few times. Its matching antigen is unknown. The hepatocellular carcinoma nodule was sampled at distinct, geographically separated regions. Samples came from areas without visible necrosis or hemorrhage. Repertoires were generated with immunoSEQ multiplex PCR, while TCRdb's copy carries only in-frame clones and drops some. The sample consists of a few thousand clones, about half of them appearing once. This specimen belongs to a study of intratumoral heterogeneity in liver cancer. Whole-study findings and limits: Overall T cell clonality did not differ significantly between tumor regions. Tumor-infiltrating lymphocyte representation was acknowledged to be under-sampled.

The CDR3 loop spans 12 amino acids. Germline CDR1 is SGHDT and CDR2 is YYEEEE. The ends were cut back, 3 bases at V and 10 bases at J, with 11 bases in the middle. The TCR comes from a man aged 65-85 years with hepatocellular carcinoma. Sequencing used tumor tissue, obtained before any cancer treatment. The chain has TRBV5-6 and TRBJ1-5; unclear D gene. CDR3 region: CASSSPDLPQHF. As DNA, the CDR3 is TGTGCCAGCAGCTCGCCGGACTTACCCCAGCATTTT.